The 7 T cell receptor beta chains presented below share a single source sample, sequenced in a study of T cells after yellow fever vaccination. MiXCR, run by TCRdb on the 5' RACE reads, gives a single entry per CDR3 protein. The data show approximately 550,000 distinct CDR3 sequences, about a fifth seen once. This specimen consisted of PBMCs, obtained 15 days after the yellow fever booster vaccination. Receptors were obtained from a man aged 30-40 years who received the YFV17D yellow fever vaccine.

This chain uses TRBV5-1 with TRBJ1-2, with a tentative D call TRBD1 (5 bases). Per germline, CDR1 SGHRS and CDR2 YFSETQ. The V end lost 4 bases, the J end lost 6 bases, and 19 bases lay between the germline ends. This CDR3 spans 15 amino acids. CDR3: CASSPEGRPFDGYTF. The CDR3 region has the DNA TGCGCCAGCAGCCCCGAGGGACGGCCGTTTGATGGCTACACCTTC.

This clonotype has more than one count but fewer than ten. This chain connects TRBV2 to TRBJ2-1, with D maybe TRBD1 (5 bases). Trimming removed 4 bases at V and 14 bases at J, with 18 bases between. CDR3 length equals 13 residues. CDR1 and CDR2 (germline): SNHLY, FYNNEI. This CDR3 reads CASSGSETVFEFF. As DNA, the CDR3 is TGTGCCAGCAGTGGTTCTGAGACAGTTTTCGAGTTCTTC.

The J gene is TRBJ2-4, the V gene TRBV5-1; weak D call: TRBD1 (5 bases). V was pared by 1 base and J by 6 bases, with 11 bases between. The germline gives CDR1 SGHRS, CDR2 YFSETQ. This CDR3 comprises 14 residues. CDR3 nucleotide sequence: TGCGCCAGCAGCTTGCGCCAGGGTTCAAACATTCAGTACTTC. This translates into CASSLRQGSNIQYF.

This clonotype came up a few times. V gene TRBV11-2 combines with J gene TRBJ2-6; possibly TRBD2 for D (6 bases). This CDR3 contains 20 residues. The germline V gene encodes CDR1 SGHAT and CDR2 FQNNGV. V lost 5 bases and J 2 bases, leaving 25 bases between the germline ends. The CDR3 sequence is CASSHARWGGAFAGANVLTF. CDR3 sequence (DNA): TGTGCCAGCAGCCACGCAAGGTGGGGAGGTGCGTTCGCTGGGGCCAACGTCCTGACTTTC.

The chain links TRBV20-1 to TRBJ1-2; 10 bases agree with TRBD1. This CDR3 spans 15 amino acids. The trim removed 4 bases at V and 5 bases at J, leaving 10 bases unmatched. CDR1 and CDR2 (germline): DFQATT, SNEGSKA (reference sequence). The CDR3 DNA is TGCAGTGCTACCACCGGGACAGGGGAAGAGTATGGCTACACCTTC. It yields the protein CSATTGTGEEYGYTF.

Only a few counts were recorded for this clonotype. The V gene is TRBV15, the J gene TRBJ2-2; D call uncertain. Germline loops: CDR1 LNHNV, CDR2 YYDKDF (reference sequence). V was clipped by 0 bases and J by 4 bases, with 18 bases between them. This CDR3 has 18 amino acids. CDR3 DNA: TGTGCCACCAGCAGAGACTTTCCCAGCGCGCTGGGCACCGGGGAGCTGTTTTTT. It specifies CATSRDFPSALGTGELFF.

The rearrangement uses TRBV6-1 and TRBJ1-4, with 9 bases identical to TRBD1. V shed 4 bases and J 0 bases; nucleotides not matched to a gene: 9. The germline V gene has CDR1 MNHNS and CDR2 SASEGT. CDR3 length: 18 amino acids. The CDR3 DNA reads as TGTGCCAGCAGTGCCCGGACAGGGGCGATTGCAACTAATGAAAAACTGTTTTTT. Translating it yields CASSARTGAIATNEKLFF.